This entry features one TCR beta chain sequence. This specimen belongs to a study of blood T cell repertoires in COVID-19. Study information: Italy, Spain and the United States were the sources of the convalescent and acute COVID-19 samples.

V was pared by 0 bases and J by 1 base, with 5 bases of the junction left unmatched. CDR1 is MNHEY and CDR2 is SVGAGI in the germline V gene. The CDR3 covers 16 residues. Produced via immunoSEQ multiplex PCR; TCRdb's table is partial and in-frame only. The profile shows 150,000 or so clones, approximately 81% of them singletons. Recruitment covered over 20 US areas and drew participants whose ages spanned about 18 to 89 years. The chain carries TRBV6-5 and TRBJ2-5; 7 nucleotides line up with TRBD2. The material sequenced was PBMCs or T cells enriched from blood (not recorded which). The TCR originated in a woman between 40 and 50 years old with acute COVID-19. The CDR3 loop is CASSYSASGRQETQYF. CDR3 nucleotide sequence: TGTGCCAGCAGTTACTCTGCTAGCGGTCGCCAAGAGACCCAGTACTTC.